This TCR beta chain was sequenced for a study of early T cells in non-severe SARS-CoV-2 infection. Germline values: CDR1 ENHRY, CDR2 SYGVKD. This CDR3 comprises 14 residues. Trimming at V came to 6 bases and at J to 5 bases, leaving 9 bases not matched to a gene. As part of library construction, unique molecular identifiers were attached to individual cDNA molecules. TCRdb independently ran MiXCR on the 5' RACE reads; one entry per CDR3 protein. The table records tens of thousands of distinct CDR3 sequences, about 15% of them present only once. This clonotype was found a few times. Antigen: not known. General study points: Clonotype matching in VDJdb favored anti-spike CD8 responses and did not capture private and CD4 specificities.

The chain employs TRBV10-3 and TRBJ2-5; 7 nucleotides match TRBD1. The sequencing input was whole blood. The clonotype was recovered from an adult who was a healthcare worker with PCR-confirmed SARS-CoV-2 infection or an uninfected control (not recorded which). CDR3 residues: CAIRETGFMETQYF. The CDR3 bases are TGTGCCATCAGGGAGACAGGGTTTATGGAGACCCAGTACTTC.